One sample yielded the 29 T cell receptor beta chains listed below, sequenced in a study of T cell responses to AZD1222 COVID-19 vaccine. Assay: immunoSEQ multiplex PCR; the TCRdb copy retains only in-frame clones and omits some. The sample carries 250,000 or so clones, approximately 95% recorded once. Sequenced material: peripheral blood, taken on day 0 of AZD1222 vaccination. The receptor set was obtained from an adult in good health.

This clone was detected a few times. The chain uses TRBV29-1 and TRBJ2-6; D unclear. CDR1 and CDR2 (germline): SQVTM, ANQGSEA. The CDR3 covers 12 residues. V was pared by 5 bases and J by 4 bases, with 6 bases between. In nucleotides, the CDR3 is TGCAGCGTTTCCGACGGGGCCAACGTCCTGACTTTC. Translated, it gives CSVSDGANVLTF.

The chain is built from TRBV5-4 and TRBJ2-7; tentatively, D is TRBD1 or TRBD2 (7 bases each). Germline assignment: CDR1 SGHNT and CDR2 YYREEE (reference sequence). Trimming removed 3 bases from V and 7 bases from J, with 11 bases in between. The CDR3 runs to 12 residues. CDR3 region: CASSSQGGEQYF. CDR3 coding DNA: TGTGCCAGCAGCTCCCAGGGGGGGGAGCAGTACTTC.

The rearrangement joins TRBV12-3 or TRBV12-4 to TRBJ2-5; D may be TRBD2 (6 bases). V gave up 6 bases and J gave up 4 bases, with 12 bases separating them. The CDR3 spans 13 residues. CDR3: CASRKSGGETQYF. The CDR3 coding sequence is TGTGCCAGCAGAAAGTCCGGGGGAGAGACCCAGTACTTC.

V and J are TRBV19 and TRBJ1-5; perhaps TRBD1 as D (5 bases). V was clipped by 3 bases and J by 2 bases, with 11 bases between them. The germline V gene encodes CDR1 LNHDA and CDR2 SQIVND (reference sequence). The CDR3 runs 15 residues. CDR3 DNA sequence: TGTGCCAGTAGTATCATGGGGGACGGCAATCAGCCCCAGCATTTT. It codes for CASSIMGDGNQPQHF.

J is TRBJ1-1 and V is TRBV28; 10 bases fit TRBD1. The germline V gene encodes CDR1 MDHEN and CDR2 SYDVKM. The CDR3 is made up of 16 amino acids. The ends lost 6 bases at V and 4 bases at J; junction bases unmatched: 11. The CDR3 DNA follows: TGTGCCAGCAGACCTCCGGGACAGGGGCGAAGCACTGAAGCTTTCTTT. The encoded protein is CASRPPGQGRSTEAFF.

The CDR3 nucleotides read TGTGCCAGTAGTATAGGTTACAGGGGCGCCGGGGAGCTGTTTTTT. This encodes CASSIGYRGAGELFF. The V and J genes are TRBV19 and TRBJ2-2; 7 bases are shared with TRBD1. Germline CDR1 is LNHDA and CDR2 is SQIVND (reference sequence). This CDR3 comprises 15 residues. V lost 1 base to trimming and J lost 6 bases; unmatched junction nucleotides: 5.

Only one count was recorded for this clone. V and J are TRBV24-1 and TRBJ2-3; 8 bases fit TRBD1. Trimming cost V 7 bases and J 2 bases; bases outside gene matches: 4. This CDR3 region has 14 residues. The germline V gene encodes CDR1 KGHDR and CDR2 SFDVKD. DNA of the CDR3: TGTGCCACCAGCCGGGACAGGACCACAGATACGCAGTATTTT. Translation: CATSRDRTTDTQYF.

J is TRBJ2-2 and V is TRBV18; TRBD2 is a possible D gene (6 bases). The CDR3 loop spans 16 amino acids. CDR1 is KGHSH and CDR2 is LQKENI in the germline V gene. Trimming cost V 6 bases and J 2 bases, with 16 bases left between them. The CDR3 bases are TGTGCCAGCTCCCCTCGCGGGAATCCCAACACCGGGGAGCTGTTTTTT. Translated: CASSPRGNPNTGELFF.

The V call is TRBV28, the J call TRBJ2-5; the match to TRBD2 covers 11 bases. The CDR3 consists of 15 residues. Trimming took 0 bases from V and 7 from J; bases not matched to a gene: 4. Germline V lookup: CDR1 MDHEN, CDR2 SYDVKM. CDR3 sequence: CASSLWTSGKVTQYF. For the CDR3, the DNA is TGTGCCAGCAGTTTATGGACTAGCGGGAAAGTGACCCAGTACTTC.

The chain is built from TRBV6-5 and TRBJ1-2, with 7 bases that match TRBD1. Unmatched junction bases numbered 13, after V lost 4 bases and J lost 8 bases. Germline V gene data show CDR1 as MNHEY and CDR2 as SVGAGI. The length of the CDR3 is 15 residues. Written as DNA, the CDR3 is TGTGCCAGCAGTTCAAGCGGGACAGACTTCTGGGGCTACACCTTC. Translation gives CASSSSGTDFWGYTF.

J is TRBJ2-7 and V is TRBV11-2; no clear D. V was trimmed by 3 bases and J by 2 bases, leaving 8 bases between them. CDR3 length: 13 residues. The germline V gene encodes CDR1 SGHAT and CDR2 FQNNGV. CDR3 sequence: CASSLAQTYEQYF. In DNA form, the CDR3 reads TGTGCCAGCAGCTTGGCACAGACCTACGAGCAGTACTTC.

This chain uses TRBV7-3 with TRBJ2-3; no definite D call. The CDR3 has 16 amino acids. The germline V gene has CDR1 SGHTA and CDR2 FQGTGA. V was clipped by 3 bases and J by 1 base, with 14 bases between them. The CDR3 protein is CASSFGLTGRTDTQYF. Written as DNA, the CDR3 is TGTGCCAGCAGCTTTGGGCTGACGGGCCGCACAGATACGCAGTATTTT.

V and J are TRBV27 and TRBJ1-1; weak D call: TRBD1 (5 bases). Trimming removed 8 bases from V and 8 bases from J, with 15 bases in between. This CDR3 spans 12 amino acids. Germline loops: CDR1 MNHEY, CDR2 SMNVEV (reference sequence). Here the CDR3 reads CASGRGWGEAFF. The CDR3 region has the DNA TGTGCCAGCGGTCGCGGGTGGGGGGAAGCTTTCTTT.

This chain uses TRBV5-6 with TRBJ1-2; D possibly corresponds to TRBD1 (5 bases). CDR3 length: 16 residues. Trimming pared 1 base from V and 1 base from J, leaving 14 bases between. Germline V gene lookup returns CDR1 SGHDT and CDR2 YYEEEE. The CDR3 loop is CASSLTSGTVNYGYTF. Here the CDR3 DNA reads TGTGCCAGCAGCTTGACCTCCGGGACGGTTAACTATGGCTACACCTTC.

The chain is built from TRBV7-2 and TRBJ1-3; no definite D call. The germline V and J ends were trimmed by 5 bases and 0 bases, with 11 bases remaining between them. CDR1 and CDR2 (germline): SGHTA, FQGNSA. This CDR3 has 15 amino acids. The CDR3 bases are TGTGCCAGCAGCATTGACGGATACTCTGGAAACACCATATATTTT. It translates to CASSIDGYSGNTIYF.

The chain employs TRBV4-1 and TRBJ2-1; no firm D call. The CDR3 has 14 amino acids. Trimming left V 2 bases short and J 8 bases short, with 13 bases between. Germline V gene sequence: CDR1 MGHRA, CDR2 YSYEKL. The CDR3 reads CASSQLGPLDEQFF. The CDR3 region has the DNA TGCGCCAGCAGCCAACTAGGCCCCCTGGATGAGCAGTTCTTC.

The gene calls are TRBV19 and TRBJ2-7; D is unclear. Germline assignment: CDR1 LNHDA and CDR2 SQIVND (reference sequence). CDR3 length: 13 residues. Trimming took 5 bases from V and 3 from J, leaving 11 bases between them. The CDR3 sequence: CASSADIYYEQYF. The CDR3 DNA is TGTGCCAGTAGTGCCGACATCTACTACGAGCAGTACTTC.

The chain joins TRBV7-2 to TRBJ2-3, with D unclear. This CDR3 has 16 amino acids. Trimming left V 1 base short and J 4 bases short, with 15 bases between. Germline CDR1 is SGHTA and CDR2 is FQGNSA. CDR3 loop: CASSLEGYPPSDTQYF. DNA for the CDR3: TGTGCCAGCAGCTTAGAAGGGTACCCCCCCTCAGATACGCAGTATTTT.

The V gene is TRBV3-1 (or the pseudogene TRBV3-2), the J gene TRBJ1-2; D is undetermined. CDR1 is LGHDT and CDR2 is YNNKEL in the germline V gene (reference sequence). The CDR3 is made up of 13 amino acids. Trimming cost V 4 bases and J 4 bases, with 10 bases left between them. CDR3 coding DNA: TGTGCCAGCAGCCCCCCGGGCCCCTATGGCTACACCTTC. This sequence encodes CASSPPGPYGYTF.

For the CDR3, the DNA is TGTGCCATCAGCCTAAAAGACAGGGGCACAGATACGCAGTATTTT. Its translation is CAISLKDRGTDTQYF. The chain uses TRBV10-3 and TRBJ2-3, with TRBD1 matching over 7 bases. The CDR3 length is 15 residues. Germline values: CDR1 ENHRY, CDR2 SYGVKD. V was pared by 6 bases and J by 1 base, with 7 bases of the junction left unmatched.

The CDR3 region is CASSQVDVGRGGYTF. The CDR3 bases are TGTGCCAGCAGCCAAGTGGACGTCGGGCGGGGTGGCTACACCTTC. The J gene is TRBJ1-2, the V gene TRBV3-1 (or the pseudogene TRBV3-2); D gene unclear. CDR3 length: 15 amino acids. With 1 base removed from V and 7 bases from J, the gap between germline ends came to 16 bases. Germline CDR1 is LGHDT and CDR2 is YNNKEL (reference sequence).

This sequence joins TRBV7-9 and TRBJ1-3; D uncertain. Germline lookup yields CDR1 SEHNR and CDR2 FQNEAQ (reference sequence). CDR3 size: 16 residues. V was pared by 3 bases and J by 2 bases, with 14 bases between. The CDR3 sequence is CASSFPGEVTGNTIYF. The CDR3 DNA reads as TGTGCCAGCAGCTTCCCGGGTGAAGTAACTGGAAACACCATATATTTT.

The CDR3 protein is CASSLYGTSGGHYEQYF. As DNA, the CDR3 is TGCGCCAGCAGCTTGTATGGGACTAGCGGGGGGCACTACGAGCAGTACTTC. The chain recombines TRBV5-1 with TRBJ2-7; 15 bases align to TRBD2. J was trimmed by 3 bases and V by 1 base; bases with no gene match: 5. CDR1 is SGHRS and CDR2 is YFSETQ in the germline V gene. This CDR3 has 17 residues.

The chain employs TRBV11-3 and TRBJ1-1; possibly TRBD1 for D (6 bases). This CDR3 comprises 17 residues. Germline V gene sequence: CDR1 SGHNT, CDR2 YENEEA. V lost 1 base and J 1 base, leaving 16 bases between the germline ends. In DNA form, the CDR3 reads TGTGCCAGCAGCTTAGGGCCCTGGTCAGGGGAGAACACTGAAGCTTTCTTT. Its protein is CASSLGPWSGENTEAFF.

The gene calls are TRBV4-1 and TRBJ2-5; D remains unclear. The CDR3 consists of 13 residues. Germline lookup yields CDR1 MGHRA and CDR2 YSYEKL. Trimming cost V 1 base and J 5 bases, with 8 bases left between them. The CDR3 DNA sequence: TGCGCCAGCAGCCAAGTCCCTGGGGAGACCCAGTACTTC. Amino acids: CASSQVPGETQYF.

The table lists this clone with a count of one. The chain combines TRBV19 with TRBJ1-5; D gene ambiguous. Germline V gene sequence: CDR1 LNHDA, CDR2 SQIVND (reference sequence). There are 16 residues in the CDR3. V gave up 2 bases and J gave up 4 bases, with 15 bases separating them. This CDR3 reads CASSITGPGSNQPQHF. In DNA form, the CDR3 reads TGTGCCAGTAGTATAACGGGCCCGGGTTCGAATCAGCCCCAGCATTTT.

The V and J genes are TRBV27 and TRBJ2-7; 15 bases map to TRBD2. Trimming took 5 bases from V and 5 from J; bases not matched to a gene: 19. Germline-derived CDR1 and CDR2 are MNHEY and SMNVEV (reference sequence). The CDR3 spans 20 residues. The CDR3 sequence: CASSQPGLAGGISLSNEQYF. The DNA for the CDR3 is TGTGCCAGCAGTCAACCGGGACTAGCGGGGGGTATCTCCCTCTCGAACGAGCAGTACTTC.

The rearrangement uses TRBV5-8 and TRBJ2-1; D is possibly TRBD1 (5 bases). Deletions cut 0 bases from V and 8 bases from J, with 12 bases between. Germline lookup yields CDR1 SGHTS and CDR2 YDEGEE. The CDR3 consists of 14 residues. CDR3: CASSLVSRVHEQFF. CDR3 DNA: TGTGCCAGCAGCTTGGTTAGCAGGGTCCATGAGCAGTTCTTC.

The rearrangement uses TRBV18 and TRBJ2-5; D might be TRBD1 (6 bases). Germline V gene sequence: CDR1 KGHSH, CDR2 LQKENI. The CDR3 runs 15 residues. V was shortened by 2 bases and J by 4 bases, with 14 bases between the two germline ends. CDR3 sequence (DNA): TGTGCCAGCTCACCAGGGGGCATTTCCTCAGAGACCCAGTACTTC. It encodes CASSPGGISSETQYF.